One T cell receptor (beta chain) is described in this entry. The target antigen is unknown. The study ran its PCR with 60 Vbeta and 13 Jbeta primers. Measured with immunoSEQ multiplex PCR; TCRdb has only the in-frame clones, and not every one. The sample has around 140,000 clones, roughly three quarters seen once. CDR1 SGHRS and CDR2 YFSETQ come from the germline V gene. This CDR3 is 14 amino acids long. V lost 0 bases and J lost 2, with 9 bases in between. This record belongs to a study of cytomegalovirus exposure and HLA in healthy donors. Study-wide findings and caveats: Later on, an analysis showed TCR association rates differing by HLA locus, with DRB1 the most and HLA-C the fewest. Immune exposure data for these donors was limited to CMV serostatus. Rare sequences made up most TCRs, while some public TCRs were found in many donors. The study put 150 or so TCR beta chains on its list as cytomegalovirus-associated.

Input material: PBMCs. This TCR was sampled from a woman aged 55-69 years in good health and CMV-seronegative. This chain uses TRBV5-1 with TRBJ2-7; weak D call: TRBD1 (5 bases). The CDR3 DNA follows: TGCGCCAGCAGCTTGGGACAGCCGCCCTACGAGCAGTACTTC. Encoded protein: CASSLGQPPYEQYF.